This record looks at one T cell receptor (beta chain) sequence and its context. The antigen it recognizes is unknown. No per-base quality is available; no much larger clone lies one base away. This sample was taken from a study of cytomegalovirus exposure and HLA in healthy donors (dated by TCRdb to the late 2010s). Notes on the research overall: An earlier analysis of around 600 of the donors reported approximately 300 Gb of sequence data and approximately 110 million unique TCR beta sequences from 190 million or so T cells. An early release covering about 600 HLA-typed donors comprised 250 to 350 gigabases of sequencing data and approximately 85 million unique TCR sequences. Of the 350 to 400 genotyped donors, approximately 83% fell in the genetic ancestry cluster associated with self-reported Caucasian donors. The aim of the study was to test whether cataloging public T cell receptors could identify signatures of past pathogen exposure. The T cell repertoires of several hundred subjects were profiled by immunosequencing and related to cytomegalovirus serostatus. Along with the approximately 700-subject first cohort, a separate validation cohort of around 120 different subjects was used. To predict cytomegalovirus infection status, the study combined high-throughput TCR immunosequencing, statistical association of individual TCRs with disease status, and machine learning. A later analysis re-analyzed previously published TCR beta repertoires from hundreds of donors and added high-resolution HLA genotyping to study TCR occurrence patterns. The later analysis used no new phenotypic data to find candidate immune exposures, relying instead on TCR beta sequences and their occurrence across donors. To decide whether each TCR beta V gene segment behaved as functional or pseudogenic, an earlier analysis of fewer than 750 of the donors relied on high-throughput TCR beta sequencing. Donor age, sex, ethnicity and CMV serostatus were compiled alongside the repertoire data. A later genetic analysis took genome-wide SNP genotypes for about 65% of the 666 donors and used that subset as a discovery cohort. All discovery cohort repertoires had been generated using a single sequencing platform. HLA typing included class I and class II loci at four-digit resolution. The number of donors typed differed by locus, with roughly 620-630 for A, B, C, DRB1 and DQB1, 522 for DQA1, 606 for DPA1, and around 450 for DPB1. Five DR-DQ haplotypes were treated as single units for association and clustering because of strong linkage in the cohort. Among almost 400 genotyped donors of the cohort, an average of roughly 240,000 unique TCR beta nucleotide sequences were sequenced per donor, roughly 18% of them non-productive.

Between the V and J ends, shortened by 3 bases and 6 bases respectively, the junction contains 12 bases. From its cysteine to its phenylalanine, the CDR3 spans 14 amino acids. Only the CDR3 part of the read is kept: 42 bases, read in frame from the first base. As encoded in the germline V gene, CDR1 is SGDLS while CDR2 is YYNGEE. The library relied on the immunoSEQ multiplex PCR assay. The multiplex PCR relied on a mix of 60 forward primers for TCR Vbeta segments and 13 reverse primers for TCR Jbeta segments. The CDR3 region of rearranged TCR beta genes was amplified from genomic DNA by a multiplex PCR assay. On the Illumina HiSeq System, the amplified TCR beta libraries were sequenced as 87-base-pair reads. Under the source paper's analysis protocol: A later analysis tallied roughly 78 million unique TCR beta chains across the 550 to 850 repertoires, and around 9.9 million of those chains were shared by two or more donors. A nearest-neighbor algorithm error-corrected the raw reads and collapsed the reads into unique sequences, merging closely related sequences to remove PCR and sequencing errors. Alignment of CDR3 sequences to IMGT reference sequences was used to assign V, D and J gene segments. For a sequence to be retained, a match of at least six nucleotides to both a V gene segment and a J gene segment was required. Rearrangements were called productive when the CDR3 lacked stop codons and stayed in frame with V and J; all others were non-productive. Following IMGT convention, CDR3 was defined as the stretch from the second conserved V-encoded cysteine up to the conserved J-encoded phenylalanine. In an earlier analysis of around 640 of the donors, sequences lacking an unambiguous match to a single V gene segment were excluded. In an earlier analysis of some 590 of the donors, a V segment was called functional when productive rearrangements were above 56.7%, and segregating when the standard deviation between donors exceeded 5%. A statistical classification framework was developed to diagnose cytomegalovirus status using the catalog of TCR beta chain sequences. A later analysis assigned V and J genes by comparing TCR nucleotide sequences with IMGT/GENE-DB human TR gene sequences. The TCRdist pipeline was used in a later analysis to assign CDR3 sequences and most-parsimonious VDJ recombination scenarios. A later analysis defined each TCR beta chain by its CDR3 amino acid sequence plus V-gene family, and excluded reads lacking a unique V-gene family. To address suspected cross-contamination and a sequencing artifact, a later analysis removed roughly 580 highly shared, low-generation-probability nucleotide sequences. For each public chain, a later analysis derived a clonal expansion index from normalized ranks of inferred template counts within each repertoire. Generation probabilities in a later analysis came from a VDJ recombination model fitted to out-of-frame rearrangements, and those results were checked against IGoR. In a later analysis, TCR-TCR, TCR-HLA and TCR-CMV co-occurrence was scored with hypergeometric tests, and a repertoire-size bias correction was applied to TCR pairs. A later analysis estimated false discovery rates by permuting HLA or CMV assignments 20 times. A later analysis grouped co-occurring TCRs with DBSCAN, adding TCRdist sequence similarity when clustering within HLA-allele-positive subsets. Repertoires with fewer than 30,000 or more than 120,000 public chains, plus five repertoires with anomalous nucleotide sharing, were excluded from co-occurrence clustering. Drawn from immuneACCESS, this table holds only the in-frame rearrangements with V and J called that TCRdb kept. Clones are partly lost; checked studies trace under half to an unresolved V gene and leave the rest unexplained. That table supplies the V and J calls and clone size; D and trimming were determined from the DNA. This sample lists 25,000 to 30,000 clones; approximately 62% were detected once. Roughly two fifths of the sample rests with the top ten.

Findings and caveats that apply to the study as a whole: Immune exposure information for the cohort was limited to CMV serostatus. The classifier was reported to diagnose cytomegalovirus status with high specificity and sensitivity in both the original and validation cohorts. The study listed 164 TCR beta chains as associated with cytomegalovirus. Most CMV-associated TCR beta chains appeared to be HLA-restricted in a later analysis, and the HLA associations seemed to be driven largely by CMV exposure. A further reported finding was that TCR beta sequences accurately predicted the HLA-A and HLA-B alleles for most subjects in the first cohort. The sequencing pipeline was judged likely to have produced a cluster of highly shared sequence variants as a technical artifact. V-gene and J-gene trimming of TCR beta chains was associated with a missense DCLRE1C variant in a later genetic analysis, and the association was replicated in an independent cohort. In a later analysis, HLA-associated TCR beta chains showed more clonal expansion and lower generation probabilities than non-associated chains that were equally common. While some public TCRs were present in many individuals, most TCR sequences turned up only very rarely across donors. Assigning TCR associations to individual alleles was difficult when HLA alleles, especially DR and DQ, strongly co-occurred. Broadly in line with IMGT annotations, most TCR beta V segments showed up in productive rearrangements about 90% or about 30% of the time in an earlier analysis of a few hundred of the donors. Because counts were too low, about 18 rarely observed V segments, including chromosome 9 orphons, were left out of the earlier analysis of approximately 580 of the donors. Because the 87-base-pair reads could not distinguish some IMGT-functional V segments, including TRBV6-2 and TRBV6-3, those segments were excluded. A later analysis reported that several top co-occurrence clusters appeared linked to parvovirus B19, influenza, CMV and Epstein-Barr virus. According to a later genetic analysis, donors in an Asian-associated ancestry cluster had fewer N-insertions in productive TCRs than the approximately 710-donor mean. Because HLA typing was missing for some donors at each locus, association tests included only the typed subset. In vitro tests confirmed that a few of the cytomegalovirus-associated TCR beta chains recognize cytomegalovirus antigens. Linkage disequilibrium might explain the correlated functional status among segregating V segments, but an unknown experimental factor could not be ruled out. Specific HLA alleles were associated with roughly 17,000 TCR beta sequences at a false discovery rate of 0.05 in a later analysis. Roughly uniform sequencing depth across donors was assumed in presence/absence analyses, although this assumption may not hold. The authors suggested that the approach could potentially be extended to other disease states and immunological phenotypes. In this cohort, only TCR beta chains were sequenced, and detectable features were limited by the absence of alpha or paired-chain data. In a later analysis, TCR association rates were found to vary across HLA loci, with the most associated TCRs seen for DRB1 alleles and the fewest for HLA-C alleles.

The cohort comprised some 700 healthy bone marrow donors. At the time of sampling, all cohort members were nominally healthy, though unrecorded immune exposures were likely present. The donor was CMV seropositive and belonged to the group of 250 to 300 seropositive cohort members. A peripheral blood sample was collected from each donor, and TCR beta sequencing was performed on peripheral blood mononuclear cells. The Qiagen DNeasy Blood Extraction Kit was used to extract genomic DNA from the blood cell samples. The source material was PBMCs. This receptor was identified in a male donor in good health and CMV-seropositive. The rearrangement joined TRBV9 to TRBJ2-2; the D segment cannot be called with confidence. The DNA reads TGTGCCAGCAGCGAATCCCCCCGGGCCGGGGAGCTGTTTTTT. It specifies CASSESPRAGELFF. The full variable domain, completed from the reference TRBV9 and TRBJ2-2 proteins outside the CDR3, reads DSGVTQTPKHLITATGQRVTLRCSPRSGDLSVYWYQQSLDQGLQFLIQYYNGEERAKGNILERFSAQQFPDLHSELNLSSLELGDSALYFCASSESPRAGELFFGEGSRLTVL.